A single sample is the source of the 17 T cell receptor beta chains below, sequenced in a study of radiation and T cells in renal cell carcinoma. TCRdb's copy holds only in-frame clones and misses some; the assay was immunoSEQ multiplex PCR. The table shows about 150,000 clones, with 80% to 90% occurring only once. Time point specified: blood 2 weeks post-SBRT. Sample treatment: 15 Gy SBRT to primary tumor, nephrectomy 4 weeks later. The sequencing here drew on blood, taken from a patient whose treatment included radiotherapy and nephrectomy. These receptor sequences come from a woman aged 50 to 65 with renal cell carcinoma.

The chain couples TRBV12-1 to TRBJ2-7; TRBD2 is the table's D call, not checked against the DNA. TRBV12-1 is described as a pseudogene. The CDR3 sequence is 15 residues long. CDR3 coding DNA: TGTGCCAGCAGCTTATTCGGAGCGGGGGGGCAGGTGCAGTACTTC. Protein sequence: CASSLFGAGGQVQYF.

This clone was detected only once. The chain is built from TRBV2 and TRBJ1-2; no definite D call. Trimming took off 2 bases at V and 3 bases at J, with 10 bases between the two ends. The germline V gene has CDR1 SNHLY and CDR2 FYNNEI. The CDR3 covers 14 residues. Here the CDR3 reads CASSESRGDYGYTF. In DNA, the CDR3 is TGTGCCAGCAGTGAATCTCGGGGTGACTATGGCTACACCTTC.

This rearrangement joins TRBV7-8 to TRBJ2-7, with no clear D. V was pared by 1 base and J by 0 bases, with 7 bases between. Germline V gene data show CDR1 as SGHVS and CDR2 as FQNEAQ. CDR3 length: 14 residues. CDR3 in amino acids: CASSLEGNSYEQYF. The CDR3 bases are TGTGCCAGCAGCTTAGAGGGCAACTCCTACGAGCAGTACTTC. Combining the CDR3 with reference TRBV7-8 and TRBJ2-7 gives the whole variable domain GAGVSQSPRYKVAKRGQDVALRCDPISGHVSLFWYQQALGQGPEFLTYFQNEAQLDKSGLPSDRFFAERPEGSVSTLKIQRTQQEDSAVYLCASSLEGNSYEQYFGPGTRLTVT.

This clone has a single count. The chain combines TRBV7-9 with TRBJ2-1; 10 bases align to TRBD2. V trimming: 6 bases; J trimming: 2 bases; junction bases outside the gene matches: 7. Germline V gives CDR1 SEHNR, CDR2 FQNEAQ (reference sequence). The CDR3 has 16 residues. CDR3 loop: CASSFSGGPAYNEQFF. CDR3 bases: TGTGCCAGCAGTTTTAGCGGGGGGCCAGCCTACAATGAGCAGTTCTTC.

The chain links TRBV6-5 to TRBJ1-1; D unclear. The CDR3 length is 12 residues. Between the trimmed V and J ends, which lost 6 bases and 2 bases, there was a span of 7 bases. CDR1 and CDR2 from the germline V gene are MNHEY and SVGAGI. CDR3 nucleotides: TGTGCCAGCAGAGTCTCAAACACTGAAGCTTTCTTT. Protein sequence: CASRVSNTEAFF.

The CDR3: CASSSGVAEASYEQYF. CDR3 DNA sequence: TGTGCCAGCAGCTCGGGGGTGGCAGAAGCCTCCTACGAGCAGTACTTC. The genes are TRBV5-5 and TRBJ2-7, with D tentatively TRBD2 (6 bases). CDR1 SGHKS and CDR2 YYEKEE come from the germline V gene (reference sequence). The CDR3 sequence is 16 residues long. With 3 bases removed from V and 0 bases from J, the gap between germline ends came to 16 bases.

For the CDR3, the DNA is TGTGCCAGCAGCTCTACAGGGTCCTCAACCTACGAGCAGTACTTC. Protein sequence: CASSSTGSSTYEQYF. The chain uses TRBV7-2 and TRBJ2-7; weak D call: TRBD1 (6 bases). The CDR3 is 15 residues long. Germline V gives CDR1 SGHTA, CDR2 FQGNSA. V lost 4 bases and J lost 2, with 15 bases in between.

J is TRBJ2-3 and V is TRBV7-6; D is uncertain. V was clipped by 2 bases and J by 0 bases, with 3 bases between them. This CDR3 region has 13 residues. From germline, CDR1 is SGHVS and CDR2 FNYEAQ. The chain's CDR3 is CASSLQSTDTQYF. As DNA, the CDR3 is TGTGCCAGCAGCTTACAGAGCACAGATACGCAGTATTTT. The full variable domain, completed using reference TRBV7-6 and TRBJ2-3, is GAGVSQSPRYKVTKRGQDVALRCDPISGHVSLYWYRQALGQGPEFLTYFNYEAQQDKSGLPNDRFSAERPEGSISTLTIQRTEQRDSAMYRCASSLQSTDTQYFGPGTRLTVL.

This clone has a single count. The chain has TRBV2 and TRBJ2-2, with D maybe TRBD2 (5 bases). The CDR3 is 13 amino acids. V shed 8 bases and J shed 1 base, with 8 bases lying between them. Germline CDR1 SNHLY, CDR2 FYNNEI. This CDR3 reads CASERMNTGELFF. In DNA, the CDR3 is TGTGCCAGCGAGCGGATGAACACCGGGGAGCTGTTTTTT.

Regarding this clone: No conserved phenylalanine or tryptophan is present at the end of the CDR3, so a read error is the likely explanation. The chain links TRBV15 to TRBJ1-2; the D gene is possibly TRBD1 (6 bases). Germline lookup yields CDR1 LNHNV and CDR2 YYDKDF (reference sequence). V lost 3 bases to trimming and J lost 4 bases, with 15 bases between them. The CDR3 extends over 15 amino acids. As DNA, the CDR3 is TGTGCCACCAGCAGGGAGGGGGTAGGGGCCTATGGCTACACCCTC. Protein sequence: CATSREGVGAYGYTL.

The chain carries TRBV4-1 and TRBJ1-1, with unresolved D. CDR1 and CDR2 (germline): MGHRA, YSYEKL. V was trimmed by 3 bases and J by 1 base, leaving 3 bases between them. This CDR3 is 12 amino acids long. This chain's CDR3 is CASSHPNTEAFF. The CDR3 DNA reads TGCGCCAGCAGCCATCCGAACACTGAAGCTTTCTTT.

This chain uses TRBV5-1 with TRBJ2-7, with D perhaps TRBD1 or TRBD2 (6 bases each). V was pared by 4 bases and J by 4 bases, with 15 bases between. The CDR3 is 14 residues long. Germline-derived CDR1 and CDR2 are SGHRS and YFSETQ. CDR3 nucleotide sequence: TGCGCCAGCAGCCCAAGTACGGGGGCATACGAGCAGTACTTC. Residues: CASSPSTGAYEQYF. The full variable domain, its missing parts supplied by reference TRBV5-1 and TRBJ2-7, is KAGVTQTPRYLIKTRGQQVTLSCSPISGHRSVSWYQQTPGQGLQFLFEYFSETQRNKGNFPGRFSGRQFSNSRSEMNVSTLELGDSALYLCASSPSTGAYEQYFGPGTRLTVT.

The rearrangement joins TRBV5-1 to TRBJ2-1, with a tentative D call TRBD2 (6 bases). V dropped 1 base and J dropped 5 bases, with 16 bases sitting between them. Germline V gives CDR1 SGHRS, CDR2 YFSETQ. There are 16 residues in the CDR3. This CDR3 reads CASSLWGETLDNEQFF. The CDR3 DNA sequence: TGCGCCAGCAGCTTGTGGGGGGAAACATTAGACAATGAGCAGTTCTTC. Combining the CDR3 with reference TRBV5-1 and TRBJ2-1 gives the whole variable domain KAGVTQTPRYLIKTRGQQVTLSCSPISGHRSVSWYQQTPGQGLQFLFEYFSETQRNKGNFPGRFSGRQFSNSRSEMNVSTLELGDSALYLCASSLWGETLDNEQFFGPGTRLTVL.

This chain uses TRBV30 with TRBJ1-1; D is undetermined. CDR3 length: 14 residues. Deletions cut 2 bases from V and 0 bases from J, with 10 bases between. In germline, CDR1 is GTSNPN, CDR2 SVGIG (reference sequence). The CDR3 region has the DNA TGTGCCTGGAGTAACGACCCGGTGAACACTGAAGCTTTCTTT. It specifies CAWSNDPVNTEAFF.

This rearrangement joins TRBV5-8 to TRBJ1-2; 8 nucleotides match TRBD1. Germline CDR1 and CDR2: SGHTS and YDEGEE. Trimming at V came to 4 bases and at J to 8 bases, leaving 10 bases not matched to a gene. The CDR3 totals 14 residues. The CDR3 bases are TGTGCCAGCAGCCTCGGGACAGGCTACGGGGGCTACACCTTC. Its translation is CASSLGTGYGGYTF.

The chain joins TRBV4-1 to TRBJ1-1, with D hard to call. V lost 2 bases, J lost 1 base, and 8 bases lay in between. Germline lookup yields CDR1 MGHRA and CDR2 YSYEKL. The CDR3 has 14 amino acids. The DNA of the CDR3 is TGCGCCAGCAGCCAAAGTGAAGGGAACACTGAAGCTTTCTTT. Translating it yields CASSQSEGNTEAFF.

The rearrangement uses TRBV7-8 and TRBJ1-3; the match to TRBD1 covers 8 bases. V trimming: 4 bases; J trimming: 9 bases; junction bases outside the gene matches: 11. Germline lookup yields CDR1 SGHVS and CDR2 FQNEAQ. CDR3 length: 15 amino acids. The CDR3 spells CASSSRQGSSGTIYF. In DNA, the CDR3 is TGTGCCAGCAGCTCTAGACAGGGGAGTAGCGGCACCATATATTTT. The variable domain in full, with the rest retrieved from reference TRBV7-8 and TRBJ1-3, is GAGVSQSPRYKVAKRGQDVALRCDPISGHVSLFWYQQALGQGPEFLTYFQNEAQLDKSGLPSDRFFAERPEGSVSTLKIQRTQQEDSAVYLCASSSRQGSSGTIYFGEGSWLTVV.